This T cell receptor (beta chain) was retrieved from a study of liver allograft versus peripheral blood T cells. Whole-study context: Repertoires from peripheral blood of liver transplant recipients were compared with those inside their transplanted livers. The study's findings and limits: In liver allografts, T cell receptor repertoires reportedly differed from the repertoires found in peripheral blood.

This clonotype was seen only once. The antigen is undetermined. This CDR3 has 19 residues. Trimming cost V 5 bases and J 7 bases; bases outside gene matches: 16. TCRdb fed the reads into MiXCR, producing one record per CDR3 protein. Among around 17,000 distinct CDR3 sequences listed, roughly a fifth were seen once. This sequence joins TRBV12-3 or TRBV12-4 and TRBJ2-2; 13 nucleotides align to TRBD2. The TCR comes from a human patient who had a liver transplant. The graft donor may have contributed some T cells. DNA for the CDR3: TGTGCCAGCAGTCGGATTACAGGGGGACTAGCGGGGATGAACGGGGAGCTGTTTTTT. Protein sequence: CASSRITGGLAGMNGELFF.